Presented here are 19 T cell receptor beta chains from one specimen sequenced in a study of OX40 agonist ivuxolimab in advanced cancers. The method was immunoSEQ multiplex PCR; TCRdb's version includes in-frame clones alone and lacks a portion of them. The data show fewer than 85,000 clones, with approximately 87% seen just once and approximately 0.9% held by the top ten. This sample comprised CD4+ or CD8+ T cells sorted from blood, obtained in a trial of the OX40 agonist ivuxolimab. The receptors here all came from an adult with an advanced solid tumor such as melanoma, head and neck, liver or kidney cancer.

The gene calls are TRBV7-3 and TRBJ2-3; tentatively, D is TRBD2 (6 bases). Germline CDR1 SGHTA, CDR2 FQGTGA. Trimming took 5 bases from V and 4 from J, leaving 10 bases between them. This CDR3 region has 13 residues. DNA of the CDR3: TGTGCCAGCAGCGGGGGGAGCTCAGATACGCAGTATTTT. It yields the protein CASSGGSSDTQYF.

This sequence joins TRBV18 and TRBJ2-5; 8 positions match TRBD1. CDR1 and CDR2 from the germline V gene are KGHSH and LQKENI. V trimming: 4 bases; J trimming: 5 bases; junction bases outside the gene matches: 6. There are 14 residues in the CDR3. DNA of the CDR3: TGTGCCAGCTCACTGATACAGGGGGGCGAGACCCAGTACTTC. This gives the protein CASSLIQGGETQYF.

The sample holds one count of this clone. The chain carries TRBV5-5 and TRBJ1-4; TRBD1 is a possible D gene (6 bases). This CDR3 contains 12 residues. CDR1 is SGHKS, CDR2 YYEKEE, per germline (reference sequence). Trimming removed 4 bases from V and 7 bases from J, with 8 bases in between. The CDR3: CASSTGIEKLFF. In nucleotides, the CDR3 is TGTGCCAGCAGCACAGGGATTGAAAAACTGTTTTTT. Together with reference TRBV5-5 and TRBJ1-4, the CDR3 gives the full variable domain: DAGVTQSPTHLIKTRGQQVTLRCSPISGHKSVSWYQQVLGQGPQFIFQYYEKEERGRGNFPDRFSARQFPNYSSELNVNALLLGDSALYLCASSTGIEKLFFGSGTQLSVL.

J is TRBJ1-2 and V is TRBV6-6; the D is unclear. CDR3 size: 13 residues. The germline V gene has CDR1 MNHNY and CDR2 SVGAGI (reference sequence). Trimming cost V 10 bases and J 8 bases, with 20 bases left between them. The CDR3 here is CAINAQRVGGYTF. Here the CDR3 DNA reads TGTGCCATTAACGCCCAGCGGGTGGGAGGCTACACCTTC.

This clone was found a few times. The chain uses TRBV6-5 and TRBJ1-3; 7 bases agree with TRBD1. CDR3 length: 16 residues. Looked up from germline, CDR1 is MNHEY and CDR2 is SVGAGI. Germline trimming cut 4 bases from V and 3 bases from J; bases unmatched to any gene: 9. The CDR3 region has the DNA TGTGCCAGCAGTTTCCTGGGGACAGTCGGTGGAAACACCATATATTTT. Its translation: CASSFLGTVGGNTIYF.

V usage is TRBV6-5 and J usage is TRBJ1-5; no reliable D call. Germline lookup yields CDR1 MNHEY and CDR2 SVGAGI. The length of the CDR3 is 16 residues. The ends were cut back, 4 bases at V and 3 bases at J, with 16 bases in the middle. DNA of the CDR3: TGTGCCAGCAGTTCCCCGGGGAGCAGGCCCAATCAGCCCCAGCATTTT. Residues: CASSSPGSRPNQPQHF.

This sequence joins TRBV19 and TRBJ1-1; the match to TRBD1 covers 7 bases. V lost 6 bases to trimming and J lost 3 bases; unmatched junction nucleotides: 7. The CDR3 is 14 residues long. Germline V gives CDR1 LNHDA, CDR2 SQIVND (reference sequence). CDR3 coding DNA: TGTGCCAGTAGGCCCGACAGGGTATACACTGAAGCTTTCTTT. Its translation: CASRPDRVYTEAFF. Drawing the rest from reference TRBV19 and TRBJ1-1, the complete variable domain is DGGITQSPKYLFRKEGQNVTLSCEQNLNHDAMYWYRQDPGQGLRLIYYSQIVNDFQKGDIAEGYSVSREKKESFPLTVTSAQKNPTAFYLCASRPDRVYTEAFFGQGTRLTVV.

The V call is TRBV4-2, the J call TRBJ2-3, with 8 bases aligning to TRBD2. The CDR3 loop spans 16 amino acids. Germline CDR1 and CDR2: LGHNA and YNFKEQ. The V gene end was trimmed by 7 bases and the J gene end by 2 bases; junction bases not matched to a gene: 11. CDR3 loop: CASTKGLAGNTDTQYF. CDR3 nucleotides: TGTGCCAGCACCAAAGGATTAGCGGGAAACACAGATACGCAGTATTTT.

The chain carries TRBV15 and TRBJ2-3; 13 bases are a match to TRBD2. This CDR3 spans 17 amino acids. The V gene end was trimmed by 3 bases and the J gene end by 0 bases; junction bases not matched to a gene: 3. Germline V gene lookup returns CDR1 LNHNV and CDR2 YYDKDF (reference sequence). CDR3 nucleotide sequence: TGTGCCACCAGCAGGGAGGGACTAGCGGGGAGCACAGATACGCAGTATTTT. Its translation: CATSREGLAGSTDTQYF.

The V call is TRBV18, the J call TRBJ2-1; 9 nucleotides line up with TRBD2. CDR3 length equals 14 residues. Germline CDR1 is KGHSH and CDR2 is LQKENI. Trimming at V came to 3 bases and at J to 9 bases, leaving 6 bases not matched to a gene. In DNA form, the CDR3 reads TGTGCCAGCTCACCTGTAGCGGGGGTAGGTGAGCAGTTCTTC. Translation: CASSPVAGVGEQFF.

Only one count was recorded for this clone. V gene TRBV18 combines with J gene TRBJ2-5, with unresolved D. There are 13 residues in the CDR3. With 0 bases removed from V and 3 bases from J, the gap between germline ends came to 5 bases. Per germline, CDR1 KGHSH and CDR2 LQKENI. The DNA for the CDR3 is TGTGCCAGCTCACCACCAGGGAAAGAGACCCAGTACTTC. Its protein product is CASSPPGKETQYF.

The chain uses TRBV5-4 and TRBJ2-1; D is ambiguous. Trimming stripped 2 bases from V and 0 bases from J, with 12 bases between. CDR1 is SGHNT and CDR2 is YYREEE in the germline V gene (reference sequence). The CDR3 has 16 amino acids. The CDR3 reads CASSLSRLSSYNEQFF. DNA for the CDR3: TGTGCCAGCAGCTTAAGTAGGTTAAGCTCCTACAATGAGCAGTTCTTC.

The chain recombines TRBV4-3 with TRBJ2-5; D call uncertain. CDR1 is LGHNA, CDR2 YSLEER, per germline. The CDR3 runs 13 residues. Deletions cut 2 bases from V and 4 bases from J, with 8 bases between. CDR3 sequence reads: CASSQLRTETQYF. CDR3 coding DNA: TGCGCCAGCAGCCAACTGAGGACAGAGACCCAGTACTTC.

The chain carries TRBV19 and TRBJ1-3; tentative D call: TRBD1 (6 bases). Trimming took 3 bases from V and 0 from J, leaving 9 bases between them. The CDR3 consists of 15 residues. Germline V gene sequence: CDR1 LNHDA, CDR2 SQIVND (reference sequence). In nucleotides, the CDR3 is TGTGCCAGTAGTATCACAGGGTCCTCTGGAAACACCATATATTTT. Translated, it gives CASSITGSSGNTIYF.

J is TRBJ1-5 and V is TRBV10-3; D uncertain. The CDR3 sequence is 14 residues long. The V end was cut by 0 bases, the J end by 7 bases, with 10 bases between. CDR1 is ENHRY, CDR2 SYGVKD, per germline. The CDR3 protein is CAISESSAVQPQHF. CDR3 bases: TGTGCCATCAGTGAGTCCAGCGCCGTGCAGCCCCAGCATTTT.

CDR3 nucleotide sequence: TGTGCCAGCAGTTTCGCCCTGGAAGATACGCAGTATTTT. It specifies CASSFALEDTQYF. The chain uses TRBV27 and TRBJ2-3; D is uncertain. The V gene lost 3 bases and the J gene lost 5 bases, with 9 bases spanning the gap. The CDR3 sequence is 13 residues long. Germline V gene data show CDR1 as MNHEY and CDR2 as SMNVEV (reference sequence).

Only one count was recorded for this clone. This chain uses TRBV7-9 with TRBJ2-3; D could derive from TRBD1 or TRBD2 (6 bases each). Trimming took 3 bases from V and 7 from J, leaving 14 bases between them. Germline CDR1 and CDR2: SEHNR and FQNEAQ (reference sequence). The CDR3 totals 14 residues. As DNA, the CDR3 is TGTGCCAGCAGCTTGGGGGGCCGAGCCCATACGCAGTATTTT. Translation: CASSLGGRAHTQYF.

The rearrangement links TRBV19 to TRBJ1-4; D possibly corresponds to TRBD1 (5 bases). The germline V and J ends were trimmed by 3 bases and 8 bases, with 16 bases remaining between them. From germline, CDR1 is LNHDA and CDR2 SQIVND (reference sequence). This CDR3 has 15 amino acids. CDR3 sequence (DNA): TGTGCCAGTAGTATTCTCCCAGGGCGAGGGGAAAAACTGTTTTTT. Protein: CASSILPGRGEKLFF.

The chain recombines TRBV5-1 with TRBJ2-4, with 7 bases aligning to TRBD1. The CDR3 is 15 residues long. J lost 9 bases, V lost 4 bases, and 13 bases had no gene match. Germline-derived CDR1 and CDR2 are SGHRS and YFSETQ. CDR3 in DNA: TGCGCCAGCAGCCCGGAATCGAGACAGGGTACCATTCAGTACTTC. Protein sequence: CASSPESRQGTIQYF.